This TCR beta chain was captured in a study of Graves' ophthalmopathy and Graves' hyperthyroidism. CDR3 size: 15 residues. Trimming shortened V by 6 bases and J by 4 bases, and 17 bases separated the two germline ends. Per the germline V gene, CDR1 is SGHTS and CDR2 is YDEGEE. In its sample, this clonotype was seen a few times. Amplifying from RNA transcripts, the study obtained TCR beta CDR3 regions. HTBI primers were used in a first-round RT-PCR, which preceded a second-round multiplex PCR. MiXCR was run by TCRdb on the multiplex PCR reads, yielding one entry per CDR3 protein. Of around 660,000 distinct CDR3 sequences listed, more than 40% were seen once; the top ten hold more than 2.5%.

This chain uses TRBV5-8 with TRBJ1-5, with D unresolved. Material: peripheral blood. The TCR was taken from an adult man with Graves' ophthalmopathy. The CDR3 here is CASKSGNLGNQPQHF. The CDR3 DNA reads TGTGCCAGCAAATCCGGGAATCTTGGGAATCAGCCCCAGCATTTT.